This T cell receptor (beta chain) appears in the sequencing data of a study of cytomegalovirus exposure and HLA in healthy donors. CDR1 and CDR2 (germline): SGHAT, FQDESV (reference sequence). The CDR3 length is 16 residues. Trimming left V 6 bases short and J 0 bases short, with 14 bases between. In the PCR, 60 Vbeta and 13 Jbeta primers were used. Some clones are missing from TCRdb's copy, which holds only in-frame ones; the method was immunoSEQ multiplex PCR. The sample yields some 210,000 clones, around 86% seen once. Sequencing input: PBMCs. The rearrangement links TRBV11-1 to TRBJ2-2, with D possibly being TRBD1 (5 bases). The source of this sequence is a woman between 50 and 59 years old in good health and CMV-seropositive. The CDR3 region has the DNA TGTGCCAGCAGTGACTGGGGCGCCACGAACACCGGGGAGCTGTTTTTT. Its translation is CASSDWGATNTGELFF.